The rows below give T cell receptor beta chains drawn from one sample of a study of siplizumab effects on memory and regulatory T cells. Data came from immunoSEQ multiplex PCR; TCRdb stores just in-frame clones and leaves some out. The sample records 97,000 or so clones, approximately 90% being singletons. The source material was CD4+ T cells sorted from blood. The receptor source for this set is a human donor in good health. The CDR3 runs from the conserved cysteine through the conserved F or W. The order of the fields is CDR3 length, D gene, clone size, J gene, V gene, CDR3 DNA, CDR3 protein. A D gene is named only where the DNA matches it firmly. A row's size may be missing; if present it is once, few, many or a size class.

13,-,-,TRBJ1-2,TRBV29-1,TGCAGCGTTGGTTTTTGGGATGACTATGGCTACACCTTC,CSVGFWDDYGYTF
17,TRBD2,-,TRBJ2-6,TRBV7-3,TGTGCCAGCAGCTTAGCGGGGGTTTCTCTAAGGGCCAACGTCCTGACTTTC,CASSLAGVSLRANVLTF
15,TRBD2,once,TRBJ2-1,TRBV5-6,TGTGCCAGCAGCTTGGTACCTAGCGGGAGCCATGAGCAGTTCTTC,CASSLVPSGSHEQFF
17,-,-,TRBJ2-6,TRBV5-1,TGCGCCAGCAGCTTGCTTGGCCCCTCGTCTGGGGCCAACGTCCTGACTTTC,CASSLLGPSSGANVLTF
16,-,-,TRBJ2-7,TRBV27,TGTGCCAGCAGTACCCGCCTCACTAGCTCAGGGCTCGAGCAGTACTTC,CASSTRLTSSGLEQYF
15,-,-,TRBJ2-3,TRBV9,TGTGCCAGCAGCGTAGAGGACTACTTCACAGATACGCAGTATTTT,CASSVEDYFTDTQYF
17,TRBD1,-,TRBJ1-3,TRBV5-5,TGTGCCAGCAGCTTGGCCCTAGACAGGGCGGATGGAAACACCATATATTTT,CASSLALDRADGNTIYF
13,-,few,TRBJ1-5,TRBV10-1,TGCGCCAGCAGTCGAGACAGCGTTCAGCCCCAGCATTTT,CASSRDSVQPQHF
16,TRBD1,-,TRBJ1-6,TRBV28,TGTGCCAGCAGTTATGCGGACAGGGTACTCCATTCACCCCTCCACTTT,CASSYADRVLHSPLHF
17,-,-,TRBJ2-2,TRBV18,TGTGCCAGCTCACCACAAACTGGTACTAGTCTCGCCGGGGAGCTGTTTTTT,CASSPQTGTSLAGELFF
14,-,-,TRBJ1-1,TRBV19,TGTGCCAGTAGGCGGCAGGCCGGGACCCCGAAGGATTTCTTT,CASRRQAGTPKDFF
18,-,-,TRBJ1-2,TRBV14,TGTGCCAGCAGCCAAGATAAGGGGCGCTTTCCATTTAACTATGGCTACACCTTC,CASSQDKGRFPFNYGYTF
17,-,-,TRBJ2-3,TRBV15,TGTGCCACCAGCAGGAGGCTAACGCCTAGCTCCACAGATACGCAGTATTTT,CATSRRLTPSSTDTQYF
12,-,-,TRBJ2-4,TRBV14,TGTGCCAGCAGCCAAGCTAGAGCATACCAGTACTTC,CASSQARAYQYF
18,TRBD1,-,TRBJ2-7,TRBV25-1,TGTGCCAGCGGTCCCACCGGGACAGGGGGAAGGCGCTCCTACGAGCAGTACTTC,CASGPTGTGGRRSYEQYF
18,TRBD1,once,TRBJ2-1,TRBV2,TGTGCCAGCAGGGAGTGGGACAGCCTAATAAGCTCCTACAATGAGCAGTTCTTC,CASREWDSLISSYNEQFF
13,TRBD2,-,TRBJ2-3,TRBV7-2,TGTGCCAGCAGACTAGCGGGAAAGGATACGCAGTATTTT,CASRLAGKDTQYF